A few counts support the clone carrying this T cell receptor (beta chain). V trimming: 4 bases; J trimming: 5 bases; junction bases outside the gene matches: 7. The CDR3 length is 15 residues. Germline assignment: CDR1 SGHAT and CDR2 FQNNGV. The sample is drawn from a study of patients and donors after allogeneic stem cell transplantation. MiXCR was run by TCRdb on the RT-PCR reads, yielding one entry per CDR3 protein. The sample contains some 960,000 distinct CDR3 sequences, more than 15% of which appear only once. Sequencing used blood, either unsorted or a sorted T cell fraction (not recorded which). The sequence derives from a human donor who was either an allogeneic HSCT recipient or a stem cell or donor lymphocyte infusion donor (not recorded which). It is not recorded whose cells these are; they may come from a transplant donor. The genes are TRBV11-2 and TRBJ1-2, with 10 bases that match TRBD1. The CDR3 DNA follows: TGTGCCAGCAGCTCGACAGGGGGCGAAGTGTATGGCTACACCTTC. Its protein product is CASSSTGGEVYGYTF. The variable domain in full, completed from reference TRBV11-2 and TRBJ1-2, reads EAGVAQSPRYKIIEKRQSVAFWCNPISGHATLYWYQQILGQGPKLLIQFQNNGVVDDSQLPKDRFSAERLKGVDSTLKIQPAKLEDSAVYLCASSSTGGEVYGYTFGSGTRLTVV.